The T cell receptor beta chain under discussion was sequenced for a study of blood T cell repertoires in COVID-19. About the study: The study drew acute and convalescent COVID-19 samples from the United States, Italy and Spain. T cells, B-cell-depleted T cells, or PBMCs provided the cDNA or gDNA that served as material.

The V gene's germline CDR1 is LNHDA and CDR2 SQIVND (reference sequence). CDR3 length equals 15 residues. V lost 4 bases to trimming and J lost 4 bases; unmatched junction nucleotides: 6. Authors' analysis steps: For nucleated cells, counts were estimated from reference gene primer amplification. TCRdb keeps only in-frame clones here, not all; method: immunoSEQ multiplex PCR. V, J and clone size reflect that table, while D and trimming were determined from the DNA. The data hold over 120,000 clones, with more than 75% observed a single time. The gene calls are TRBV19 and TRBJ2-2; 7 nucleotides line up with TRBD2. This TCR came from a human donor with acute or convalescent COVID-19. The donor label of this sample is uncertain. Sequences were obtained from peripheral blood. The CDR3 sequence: CASSSGSFGTGELFF. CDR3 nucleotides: TGTGCCAGTAGTAGCGGGAGTTTTGGCACCGGGGAGCTGTTTTTT.